These T cell receptor beta chains were read from a single sample in a study of PD-1 blockade in classical Hodgkin lymphoma. Sequenced by immunoSEQ multiplex PCR; TCRdb stores in-frame clones only, minus some. The sample holds 72,000 or so clones, approximately 94% seen once. The specimen comprised peripheral blood mononuclear cells (PBMCs), sampled at baseline. These receptors were taken from a human donor with classical Hodgkin lymphoma. The CDR3 runs from the conserved cysteine through the conserved F or W. The D gene is left open where the match is weak. For some rows the clone size is stated as once, few or many, or as a class when expanded; others skip it.

J: TRBJ2-2; D: .; V: TRBV14; size: .; DNA: TGTGCCAGCAGGACGACCGGGGAGCTGTTTTTT; CDR3: CASRTTGELFF
J: TRBJ2-3; D: TRBD1; V: TRBV29-1; size: .; DNA: TGCAGCGTGACAGGGGGCTTGGCAGATACGCAGTATTTT; CDR3: CSVTGGLADTQYF
J: TRBJ2-7; D: TRBD1; V: TRBV4-3; size: .; DNA: TGCGCCAGCAGCCAAGATCCGGCTTATGACAGGGGCGAGCAGTACTTC; CDR3: CASSQDPAYDRGEQYF
J: TRBJ2-2; D: .; V: TRBV2; size: once; DNA: TGTGCCAGCAGTGGTGACACCGCGAACACCGGGGAGCTGTTTTTT; CDR3: CASSGDTANTGELFF
J: TRBJ2-3; D: .; V: TRBV14; size: .; DNA: TGTGCCAGCAGCCAAGAAAATACGGGGGCAGATACGCAGTATTTT; CDR3: CASSQENTGADTQYF
J: TRBJ2-3; D: .; V: TRBV9; size: .; DNA: TGTGCCAGCAACCTAGGAGGGCAGGCAGATACGCAGTATTTT; CDR3: CASNLGGQADTQYF
J: TRBJ2-3; D: .; V: TRBV5-1; size: .; DNA: TGCGCCAGCAGACCGAAACCGGGGGCTATGGGCACAGATACGCAGTATTTT; CDR3: CASRPKPGAMGTDTQYF
J: TRBJ1-1; D: .; V: TRBV11-1; size: .; DNA: TGTGCCAGCAGCACTACCTTCAGGGATGAGGCAGCTTTCTTT; CDR3: CASSTTFRDEAAFF
J: TRBJ2-5; D: TRBD2; V: TRBV11-3; size: .; DNA: TGTGCCAGCAGCAGCGCGGGGGGTACCCAAGAGACCCAGTACTTC; CDR3: CASSSAGGTQETQYF
J: TRBJ2-5; D: .; V: TRBV6-1; size: .; DNA: TGTGCCACCAACCCCGGCGGGACCCAGTACTTC; CDR3: CATNPGGTQYF
J: TRBJ2-3; D: .; V: TRBV7-8; size: .; DNA: TGTGCCAGCAGCCCAGGGACGCTCCCCCCAGATACGCAGTATTTT; CDR3: CASSPGTLPPDTQYF
J: TRBJ2-2; D: .; V: TRBV6-5; size: .; DNA: TGTGCCAGCATCCAGAGGACCGGGGAGCTGTTTTTT; CDR3: CASIQRTGELFF
J: TRBJ2-7; D: TRBD2; V: TRBV18; size: .; DNA: TGTGCCAGCTCAATACAATATAGCGGGGGGGCCTCCGAGCAGTACTTC; CDR3: CASSIQYSGGASEQYF
J: TRBJ2-1; D: .; V: TRBV29-1; size: .; DNA: TGCAGCGTTGTGGCTTACAATGAGCAGTTCTTC; CDR3: CSVVAYNEQFF
J: TRBJ2-6; D: TRBD2; V: TRBV27; size: .; DNA: TGTGCCAGCAGTTTAAGAGGGGACGGGAGGCCACTCTCTGGGGCCAACGTCCTGACTTTC; CDR3: CASSLRGDGRPLSGANVLTF
J: TRBJ1-1; D: .; V: TRBV18; size: .; DNA: TGTGCCAGCTCACCAAGCAACGGGGGCACTGAAGCTTTCTTT; CDR3: CASSPSNGGTEAFF
J: TRBJ2-1; D: .; V: TRBV27; size: .; DNA: TGTGCCAGCAGTTTTGGGTTCTACAATGAGCAGTTCTTC; CDR3: CASSFGFYNEQFF
J: TRBJ1-3; D: TRBD1; V: TRBV2; size: .; DNA: TGTGCCAGCTTCGGGACAGCTGGAAACACCATATATTTT; CDR3: CASFGTAGNTIYF
J: TRBJ2-5; D: TRBD2; V: TRBV18; size: .; DNA: TGTGCCAGCTCACCACGGCGGGGGGCATCGACGTACCAAGAGACCCAGTACTTC; CDR3: CASSPRRGASTYQETQYF
J: TRBJ2-7; D: TRBD2; V: TRBV2; size: .; DNA: TGTGCCAGCAGGGAAACTAGCGGGAAGGACTCCGAGCAGTACTTC; CDR3: CASRETSGKDSEQYF
J: TRBJ2-1; D: .; V: TRBV9; size: .; DNA: TGTGCCAGCAGCGCCCCCATCGGGGCTAGCCCCTCCTACAATGAGCAGTTCTTC; CDR3: CASSAPIGASPSYNEQFF
J: TRBJ2-1; D: .; V: TRBV7-8; size: .; DNA: TGTGCCAGCAGCTTAGCCGCTGGGGGCCTAGTTGGTGAGCAGTTCTTC; CDR3: CASSLAAGGLVGEQFF
J: TRBJ2-7; D: .; V: TRBV25-1; size: .; DNA: TGTGCCAGCAGTGAATGGCAGGGAGAGCAGTACTTC; CDR3: CASSEWQGEQYF
J: TRBJ2-4; D: .; V: TRBV6-1; size: .; DNA: TGTGCCAGCAGTGAACCCGGAGCCAAAAACATTCAGTACTTC; CDR3: CASSEPGAKNIQYF
J: TRBJ2-4; D: TRBD1; V: TRBV19; size: .; DNA: TGTGCCAGTAGTGGGGCCGTGACAGGGCCGGACCTAAACATTCAGTACTTC; CDR3: CASSGAVTGPDLNIQYF
J: TRBJ1-6; D: .; V: TRBV10-2; size: .; DNA: TGCGCCAGCAGTCAGCACACTGGACAGAATAATTCACCCCTCCACTTT; CDR3: CASSQHTGQNNSPLHF
J: TRBJ2-6; D: TRBD1; V: TRBV5-6; size: .; DNA: TGTGCCAGCAGCCTCCAGGACAGGGCCCCTTTCCTTGGGGCCAACGTCCTGACTTTC; CDR3: CASSLQDRAPFLGANVLTF
J: TRBJ2-3; D: TRBD2; V: TRBV7-9; size: .; DNA: TGTGCCAGCAGCTTGATCCTCACTAGCGGGACCCCCCCCGATACGCAGTATTTT; CDR3: CASSLILTSGTPPDTQYF
J: TRBJ1-3; D: .; V: TRBV7-9; size: .; DNA: TGTGCCAGCAGCCTTACTTCTTTCCTCTCTGGAAACACCATATATTTT; CDR3: CASSLTSFLSGNTIYF
J: TRBJ2-5; D: .; V: TRBV6-1; size: .; DNA: TGTGCCAGCAGTGACCGGGGGTCAGGGGGAGTTCGAGAGACCCAGTACTTC; CDR3: CASSDRGSGGVRETQYF